This TCR beta chain was retrieved from a study of human T cells and chemical hapten exposure. In the study overall: Diphenylcyclopropenone was applied weekly to patients' scalps across the roughly 23-week study.

V trimming: 6 bases; J trimming: 2 bases; junction bases outside the gene matches: 4. From germline, CDR1 is SGHRS and CDR2 YFSETQ. The CDR3 is 14 amino acids. Documented time point: patch test 1, 2 weeks after DPC sensitization. Treatment reported: therapeutic diphenylcyclopropenone sensitization with weekly scalp DPC. Authors' analysis steps: Samples held a median of about 94,000 TCRs, range roughly 20,000–690,600. Each CDR3 protein gets one entry after TCRdb re-called the RACE reads with MiXCR. Here the V and J calls rest on TCRdb's processing, not on the authors' analysis. The sample includes 90,000 or so distinct CDR3 sequences, roughly a tenth of them seen just once. There are many counts of this clonotype. Its antigen is unidentified. Overall study results and limits: DPC sensitization did not alter TCRs above 1 in 1000 frequency.

The genes are TRBV5-1 and TRBJ2-3, with 9 bases lining up with TRBD2. This TCR came from a man in his forties with alopecia areata. Some clones in this sample may be carry-over from other donors' samples. This specimen consisted of whole blood, obtained in connection with sensitization to the hapten diphenylcyclopropenone (DPC). CDR3 sequence reads: CASTLAGITDTQYF. CDR3 coding DNA: TGCGCCAGCACCCTAGCGGGAATCACAGATACGCAGTATTTT.